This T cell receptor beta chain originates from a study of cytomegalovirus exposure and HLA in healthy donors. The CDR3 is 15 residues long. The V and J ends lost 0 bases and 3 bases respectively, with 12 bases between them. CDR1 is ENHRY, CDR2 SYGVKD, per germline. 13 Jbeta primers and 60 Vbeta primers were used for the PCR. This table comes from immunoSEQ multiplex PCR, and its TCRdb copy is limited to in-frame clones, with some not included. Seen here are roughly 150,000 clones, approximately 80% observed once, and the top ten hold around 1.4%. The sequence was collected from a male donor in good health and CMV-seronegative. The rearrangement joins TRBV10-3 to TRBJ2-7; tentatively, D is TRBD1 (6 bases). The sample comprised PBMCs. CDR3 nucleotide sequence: TGTGCCATCAGTGAGTCTCAGGACAGATACTACGAGCAGTACTTC. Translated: CAISESQDRYYEQYF.